The 17 T cell receptor beta chains in this list originate from one sample, sequenced in a study of monozygotic twins with inflammatory bowel disease. TCRdb reprocessed the 5' RACE reads, keeping one entry per CDR3 protein, no DNA. The listing records approximately 330,000 distinct CDR3 sequences. Sequencing used blood. The receptors were gathered from a human donor with ulcerative colitis or Crohn's disease, or a healthy co-twin of an affected twin (not recorded which).

The chain carries TRBV7-9 and TRBJ1-1. The CDR3 is 14 residues long. Germline V CDR1 and CDR2: SEHNR, FQNEAQ (reference sequence). The CDR3 loop reads CASSIQSRWSEAFF.

The chain uses TRBV5-1 and TRBJ2-7. Germline CDR1 SGHRS, CDR2 YFSETQ. The CDR3 has 14 residues. The chain's CDR3 is CASSLRETSYEQYF.

The chain recombines TRBV7-8 with TRBJ2-7; without DNA, the TCRdb call of TRBD1 cannot be checked. Germline CDR1 reads SGHVS; CDR2 reads FQNEAQ. This CDR3 contains 14 residues. This CDR3 reads CASSLQPGASEQYF.

The rearrangement uses TRBV18 and TRBJ2-7; TCRdb's D call of TRBD1 is untestable without DNA. CDR3 length: 17 amino acids. Germline loops: CDR1 KGHSH, CDR2 LQKENI. The CDR3 sequence is CASSPSMVDSGTYEQYF.

This chain's CDR3 is CASSLEYLVGCYEQYF. This chain links TRBV7-7 with TRBJ2-7. This CDR3 has 16 amino acids. Germline CDR1 SSHAT, CDR2 FNYEAQ (reference sequence).

The chain uses TRBV28 and TRBJ2-7; lacking DNA, the TRBD2 call made by TCRdb goes unchecked. Germline CDR1 reads MDHEN; CDR2 reads SYDVKM. This CDR3 comprises 15 residues. This chain's CDR3 is CASSPPGLGSYEQYF.

The rearrangement links TRBV20-1 to TRBJ2-7; the D gene TCRdb calls, TRBD2, cannot be checked with no DNA. This CDR3 region has 15 residues. Germline V gives CDR1 DFQATT, CDR2 SNEGSKA (reference sequence). CDR3 amino acids: CSASDQRGMTYEQYF.

The chain is built from TRBV18 and TRBJ1-5. Germline loops: CDR1 KGHSH, CDR2 LQKENI. The CDR3 is 13 amino acids. The CDR3 loop is CASSPLRDQPQHF. Looking up the rest from reference TRBV18 and TRBJ1-5 gives the full variable domain: NAGVMQNPRHLVRRRGQEARLRCSPMKGHSHVYWYRQLPEEGLKFMVYLQKENIIDESGMPKERFSAEFPKEGPSILRIQQVVRGDSAAYFCASSPLRDQPQHFGDGTRLSIL.

The rearrangement joins TRBV6-1 to TRBJ1-4; the TRBD1 assignment by TCRdb is unverifiable without DNA. The CDR3 totals 18 residues. Germline-derived CDR1 and CDR2 are MNHNS and SASEGT. CDR3 sequence: CASSTRTGGEETNEKLFF.

The rearrangement joins TRBV2 to TRBJ2-2. Germline V gives CDR1 SNHLY, CDR2 FYNNEI. The CDR3 totals 13 residues. The CDR3 spells CARGRLNTGELFF.

The rearrangement links TRBV5-4 to TRBJ1-1; no DNA is available, so the TRBD1 call from TCRdb remains unchecked. The CDR3 covers 13 residues. Germline V gene data show CDR1 as SGHNT and CDR2 as YYREEE (reference sequence). The CDR3 here is CASTHPGDTEAFF.

The rearrangement links TRBV10-3 to TRBJ1-4; checking the TCRdb D call of TRBD1 is not possible without DNA. Germline-derived CDR1 and CDR2 are ENHRY and SYGVKD. The length of the CDR3 is 15 residues. CDR3 loop: CAISEGTGLNEKLFF.

The chain joins TRBV1 to TRBJ1-5; there is no DNA to check the TCRdb D call of TRBD1. TRBV1 is shown as a pseudogene. The CDR3 contains 18 residues. The chain's CDR3 is CTSSQDLQGGLSNQPQHF.

The V and J genes are TRBV14 and TRBJ2-2. The length of the CDR3 is 15 residues. CDR1 is SGHDN and CDR2 is FVKESK in the germline V gene. The CDR3 sequence is CASSQERRVTGELFF.

This chain connects TRBV5-1 to TRBJ2-5; without DNA, the TCRdb call of TRBD1 cannot be checked. Germline V lookup: CDR1 SGHRS, CDR2 YFSETQ. The CDR3 has 15 amino acids. The CDR3 loop is CASSRPGQGQETQYF.

The chain joins TRBV12-3 or TRBV12-4 to TRBJ2-3; TCRdb names TRBD2, which stays unverified in the absence of DNA. This CDR3 has 12 amino acids. CDR3 loop: CASSEGLVTQYF.

The rearrangement uses TRBV29-1 and TRBJ2-7. CDR1 is SQVTM, CDR2 ANQGSEA, per germline. The CDR3 is made up of 13 amino acids. The CDR3 protein is CSVLGPSSYEQYF.